This T cell receptor beta chain was obtained from a study of beta chain features in type 1 diabetes. Points from the study as a whole: Junctions at VDJ sites from type 1 diabetes patients had fewer insertions and more deletions. People with Type 1 diabetes carried modestly yet significantly shorter TCRB CDR3s in all four CD4+ subsets.

This clone was recorded a few times. The antigen is undetermined. Other DNA sequences in this specimen translate into the identical CDR3. Sorting with CD45RO/CCR7/CD25/CD127/CD95/CD27 yielded naive, central memory, regulatory and stem-like memory CD4+ cells. Each sorted population was over 95% pure. The authors reverse transcribed all of the isolated RNA, so sequencing captured expressed TCRB transcripts. Deep immunoSEQ sequencing covered naive, central memory and regulatory T cell samples. The data were produced by immunoSEQ multiplex PCR, yet TCRdb's version contains in-frame clones alone and is incomplete. The sample carries around 650,000 clones, 12% recorded once. This CDR3 is built from 12 residues. Trimming stripped 5 bases from V and 9 bases from J, with 11 bases between. Germline values: CDR1 SEHNR, CDR2 FQNEAQ (reference sequence).

This TCR was recovered from a man aged 25 to 40 with type 1 diabetes. V is TRBV7-9 and J is TRBJ2-1; perhaps TRBD2 as D (5 bases). Sequencing was carried out using naive CD4+ T cells from blood. For the CDR3, the DNA is TGTGCCAGCAGCCCCTCCCGGGGTGAGCAGTTCTTC. This translates into CASSPSRGEQFF.